Each of the 7 T cell receptor beta chains below was sequenced from the same sample in a study of response to subunit inactivated influenza vaccine. TCRdb re-called the RT-PCR reads with MiXCR, one entry per CDR3 protein. The sample lists about 780,000 distinct CDR3 sequences; roughly 18% were seen once. The specimen was PBMCs from blood, collected 5 days after vaccination. These receptors came from a man aged 50 to 59 who received an inactivated influenza vaccine.

The rearrangement links TRBV5-1 to TRBJ2-5; TRBD2 matches at 10 bases. Germline lookup yields CDR1 SGHRS and CDR2 YFSETQ. V shed 4 bases, J shed 0 bases, and the junction held 6 bases outside the gene matches. The CDR3 covers 16 residues. The CDR3 bases are TGCGCCAGCAGCCCAGGACTAGCGGTGTACCAAGAGACCCAGTACTTC. Protein sequence: CASSPGLAVYQETQYF.

The rearrangement links TRBV7-9 to TRBJ2-1; 12 nucleotides match TRBD2. This CDR3 is built from 16 residues. Germline V gene sequence: CDR1 SEHNR, CDR2 FQNEAQ (reference sequence). V gave up 5 bases and J gave up 3 bases; unmatched junction bases: 5. The CDR3 spells CASSPSGGAYYNEQFF. Here the CDR3 DNA reads TGTGCCAGCAGCCCTAGCGGGGGGGCTTACTACAATGAGCAGTTCTTC. The full variable domain, with the rest looked up from reference TRBV7-9 and TRBJ2-1, is DTGVSQNPRHKITKRGQNVTFRCDPISEHNRLYWYRQTLGQGPEFLTYFQNEAQLEKSRLLSDRFSAERPKGSFSTLEIQRTEQGDSAMYLCASSPSGGAYYNEQFFGPGTRLTVL.

This clonotype has only a few counts. The chain uses TRBV24-1 and TRBJ2-7, with 9 bases identical to TRBD1. Germline V gene lookup returns CDR1 KGHDR and CDR2 SFDVKD. V was pared by 4 bases and J by 6 bases, with 3 bases of the junction left unmatched. The CDR3 has 13 amino acids. This CDR3 is CATSEGQGGEQYF. CDR3 nucleotide sequence: TGTGCCACCAGTGAGGGACAGGGCGGCGAGCAGTACTTC.

DNA of the CDR3: TGCGCCAGCAGCCAATCTCAGACAGAGAACTATGGCTACACCTTC. Residues: CASSQSQTENYGYTF. J is TRBJ1-2 and V is TRBV4-3; tentatively, D is TRBD1 (5 bases). The CDR3 length is 15 residues. Looked up from germline, CDR1 is LGHNA and CDR2 is YSLEER. V was cut by 2 bases and J by 2 bases, with 12 bases left in between.

This clonotype was detected a few times. V is TRBV6-1 and J is TRBJ2-7; 9 bases align to TRBD1. CDR1 and CDR2 (germline): MNHNS, SASEGT. The CDR3 runs 15 residues. V dropped 6 bases and J dropped 1; count of bases not matched to a gene: 7. CDR3 loop: CASSASGQGSYEQYF. The CDR3 bases are TGTGCCAGCAGCGCTTCGGGACAGGGTTCCTACGAGCAGTACTTC.

The chain carries TRBV28 and TRBJ2-5; D is uncertain. The V end was cut by 8 bases, the J end by 0 bases, with 7 bases between. Germline-derived CDR1 and CDR2 are MDHEN and SYDVKM. This CDR3 has 12 amino acids. The CDR3 region has the DNA TGTGCCAGCGGAAAGTACCAAGAGACCCAGTACTTC. As protein: CASGKYQETQYF.

The sample holds many counts of this clonotype. J is TRBJ2-7 and V is TRBV7-8; 9 bases are a match to TRBD1. Germline lookup yields CDR1 SGHVS and CDR2 FQNEAQ. The CDR3 extends over 13 amino acids. With 5 bases clipped from V and 6 bases from J, the junction kept 5 bases outside the gene matches. CDR3 loop: CASSTDRGAEQYF. The CDR3 DNA reads TGTGCCAGCAGCACAGACAGGGGGGCCGAGCAGTACTTC.